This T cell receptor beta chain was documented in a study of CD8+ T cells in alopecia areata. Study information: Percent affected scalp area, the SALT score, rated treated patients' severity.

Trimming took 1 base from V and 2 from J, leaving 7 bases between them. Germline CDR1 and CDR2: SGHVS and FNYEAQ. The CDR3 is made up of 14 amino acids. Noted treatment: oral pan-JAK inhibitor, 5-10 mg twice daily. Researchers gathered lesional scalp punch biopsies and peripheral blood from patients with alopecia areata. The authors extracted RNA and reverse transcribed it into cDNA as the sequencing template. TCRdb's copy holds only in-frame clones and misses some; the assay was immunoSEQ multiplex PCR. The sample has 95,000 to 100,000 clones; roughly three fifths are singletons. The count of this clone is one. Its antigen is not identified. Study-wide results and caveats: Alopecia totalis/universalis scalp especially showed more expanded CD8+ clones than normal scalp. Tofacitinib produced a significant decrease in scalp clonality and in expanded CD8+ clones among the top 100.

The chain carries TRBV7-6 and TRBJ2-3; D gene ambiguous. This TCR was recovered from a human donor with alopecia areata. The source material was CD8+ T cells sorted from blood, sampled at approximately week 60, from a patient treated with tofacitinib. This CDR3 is CASSLVGITDTQYF. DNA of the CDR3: TGTGCCAGCAGCTTAGTAGGGATCACAGATACGCAGTATTTT.